This T cell receptor (beta chain) was obtained from a study of T cells after yellow fever vaccination. Overall study findings and caveats: The study found a weaker secondary response that peaked faster, day 5 versus 15. Overall, a small share of clonotypes was seen in both CD4 and CD8 compartments. The study re-detected most primary-vaccination clones after the booster (approximately 96% CD4, roughly 85% CD8).

5'RACE template switching generated TCR cDNA, adding a universal primer site and UMIs. TCRdb reprocessed the 5' RACE reads via MiXCR and lists one record per CDR3 protein. Seen here are hundreds of thousands of distinct CDR3 sequences, roughly an eighth observed once, and the top ten hold 15%. This clonotype was seen more than once but under ten times. Its target is not known. Germline CDR1 and CDR2: SEHNR and FQNEAQ (reference sequence). CDR3 length equals 15 residues. Trimming pared 6 bases from V and 2 bases from J, leaving 13 bases between. Specimen: PBMCs, collected on the day of the yellow fever booster vaccination. V gene TRBV7-9 combines with J gene TRBJ2-2; D might be TRBD2 (7 bases). This sequence was found in a man under 40 who received the YFV17D yellow fever vaccine. Here the CDR3 DNA reads TGTGCCAGCAGACCCGGGGGGCAAAACACCGGGGAGCTGTTTTTT. It yields the protein CASRPGGQNTGELFF.